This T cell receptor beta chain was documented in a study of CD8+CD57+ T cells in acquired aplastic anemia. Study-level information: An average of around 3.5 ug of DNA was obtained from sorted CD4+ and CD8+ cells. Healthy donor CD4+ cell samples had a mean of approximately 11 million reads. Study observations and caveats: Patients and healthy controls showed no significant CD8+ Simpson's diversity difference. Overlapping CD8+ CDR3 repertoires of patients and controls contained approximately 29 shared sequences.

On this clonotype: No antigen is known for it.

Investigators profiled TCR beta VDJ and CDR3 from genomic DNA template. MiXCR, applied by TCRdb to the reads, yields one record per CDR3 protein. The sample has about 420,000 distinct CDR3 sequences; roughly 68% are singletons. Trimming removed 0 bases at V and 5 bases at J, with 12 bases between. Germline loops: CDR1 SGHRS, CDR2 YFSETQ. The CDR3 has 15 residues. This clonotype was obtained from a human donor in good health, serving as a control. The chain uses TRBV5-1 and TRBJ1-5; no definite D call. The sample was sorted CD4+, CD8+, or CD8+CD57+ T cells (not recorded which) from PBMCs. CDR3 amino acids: CASSLVGAGDQPQHF. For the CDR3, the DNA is TGCGCCAGCAGCTTGGTGGGCGCAGGCGATCAGCCCCAGCATTTT. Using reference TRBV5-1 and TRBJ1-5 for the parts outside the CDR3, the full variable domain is KAGVTQTPRYLIKTRGQQVTLSCSPISGHRSVSWYQQTPGQGLQFLFEYFSETQRNKGNFPGRFSGRQFSNSRSEMNVSTLELGDSALYLCASSLVGAGDQPQHFGDGTRLSIL.